This TCR beta chain stems from a study of low-dose radiotherapy and immunotherapy resistance in tumors. About the study: Over 26 weeks, cohort 2 got 1 Gy every two weeks, reaching 13 Gy. Intravenous administration to patients comprised nivolumab at 240 mg every two weeks and ipilimumab at 1 mg/kg every six weeks. Every two weeks, one day ahead of radiation and immunotherapy, cyclophosphamide 200 mg/m2 was given (intravenously).

TRAV- and TRBV-specific primers were used for first-strand cDNA, which covered alpha and beta chains. TCRs underwent roughly 20 PCR cycles of amplification with a constant-region primer and V-primer adapter. Each CDR3 protein is one row after TCRdb ran MiXCR on the reads. The data contain around 79,000 distinct CDR3 sequences, approximately 20% of them singletons. The time point denotes: before trial treatment. It was nivolumab, ipilimumab, aspirin, low-dose cyclophosphamide and low-dose radiotherapy that donors received. Germline CDR1 reads MNHEY; CDR2 reads SVGEGT. Trimming stripped 6 bases from V and 9 bases from J, with 26 bases between. This CDR3 has 16 residues.

The receptor was isolated from a male donor with prostate cancer. Source: PBMCs, taken before treatment. J is TRBJ2-5 and V is TRBV6-2 or TRBV6-3; D assignment may be TRBD1 or TRBD2 (6 bases each). CDR3 in DNA: TGTGCCAGCAGCCGTCGAGAACAGGGCTTTTCGGGGGCCCAGTACTTC. Protein sequence: CASSRREQGFSGAQYF.